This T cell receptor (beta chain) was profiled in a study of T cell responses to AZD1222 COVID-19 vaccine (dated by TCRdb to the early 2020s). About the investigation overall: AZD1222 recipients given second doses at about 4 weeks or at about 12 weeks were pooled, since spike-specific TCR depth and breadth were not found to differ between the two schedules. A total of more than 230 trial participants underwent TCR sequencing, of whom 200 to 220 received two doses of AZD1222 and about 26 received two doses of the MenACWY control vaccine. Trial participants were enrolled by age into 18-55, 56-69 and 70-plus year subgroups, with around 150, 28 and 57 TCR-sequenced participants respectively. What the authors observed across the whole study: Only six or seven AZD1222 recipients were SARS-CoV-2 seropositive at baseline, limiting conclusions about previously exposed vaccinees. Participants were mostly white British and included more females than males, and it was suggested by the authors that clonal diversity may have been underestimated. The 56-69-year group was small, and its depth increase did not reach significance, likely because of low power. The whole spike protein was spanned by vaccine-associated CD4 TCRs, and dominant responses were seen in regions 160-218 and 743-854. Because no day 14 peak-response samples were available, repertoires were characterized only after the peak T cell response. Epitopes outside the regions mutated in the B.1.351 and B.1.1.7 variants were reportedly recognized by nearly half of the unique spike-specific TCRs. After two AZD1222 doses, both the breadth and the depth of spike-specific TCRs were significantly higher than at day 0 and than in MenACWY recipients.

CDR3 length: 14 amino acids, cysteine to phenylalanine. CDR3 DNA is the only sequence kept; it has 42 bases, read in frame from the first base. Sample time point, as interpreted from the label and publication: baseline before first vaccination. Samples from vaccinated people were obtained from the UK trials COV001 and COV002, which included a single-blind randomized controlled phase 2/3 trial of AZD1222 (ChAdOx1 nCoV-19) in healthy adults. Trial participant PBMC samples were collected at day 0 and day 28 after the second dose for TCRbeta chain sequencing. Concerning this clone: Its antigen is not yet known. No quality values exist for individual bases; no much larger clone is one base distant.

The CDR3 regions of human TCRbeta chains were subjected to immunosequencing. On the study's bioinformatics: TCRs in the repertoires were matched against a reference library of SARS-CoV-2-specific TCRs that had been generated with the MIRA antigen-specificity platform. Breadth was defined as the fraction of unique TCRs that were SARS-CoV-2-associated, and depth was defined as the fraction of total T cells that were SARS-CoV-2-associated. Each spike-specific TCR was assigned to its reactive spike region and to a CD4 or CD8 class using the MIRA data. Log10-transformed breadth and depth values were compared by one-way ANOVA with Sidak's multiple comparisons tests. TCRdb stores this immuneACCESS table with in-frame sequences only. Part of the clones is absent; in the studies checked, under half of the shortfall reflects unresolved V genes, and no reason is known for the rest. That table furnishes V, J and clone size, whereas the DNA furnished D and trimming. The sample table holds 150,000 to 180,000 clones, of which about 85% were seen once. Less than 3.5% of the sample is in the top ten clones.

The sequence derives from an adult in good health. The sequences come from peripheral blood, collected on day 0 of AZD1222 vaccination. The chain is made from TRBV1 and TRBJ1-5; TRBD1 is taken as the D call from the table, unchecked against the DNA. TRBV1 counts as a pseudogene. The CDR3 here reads CTSFQGRGNQPQHF. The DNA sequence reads TGCACCAGCTTTCAGGGCAGGGGCAATCAGCCCCAGCATTTT.